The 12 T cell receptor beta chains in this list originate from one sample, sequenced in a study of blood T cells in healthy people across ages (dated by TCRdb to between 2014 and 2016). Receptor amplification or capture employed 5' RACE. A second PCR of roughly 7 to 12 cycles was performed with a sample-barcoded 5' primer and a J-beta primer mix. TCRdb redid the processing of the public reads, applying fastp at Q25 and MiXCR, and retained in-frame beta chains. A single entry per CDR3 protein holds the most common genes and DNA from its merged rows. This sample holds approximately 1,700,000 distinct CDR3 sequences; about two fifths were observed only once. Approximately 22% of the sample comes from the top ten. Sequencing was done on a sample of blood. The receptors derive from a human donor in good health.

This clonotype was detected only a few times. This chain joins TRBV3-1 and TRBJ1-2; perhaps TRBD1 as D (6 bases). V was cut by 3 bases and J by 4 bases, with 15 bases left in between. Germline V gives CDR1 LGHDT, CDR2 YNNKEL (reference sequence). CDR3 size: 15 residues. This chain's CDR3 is CASSQSTGKGYGYTF. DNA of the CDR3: TGTGCCAGCAGCCAGTCCACAGGGAAGGGCTATGGCTACACCTTC.

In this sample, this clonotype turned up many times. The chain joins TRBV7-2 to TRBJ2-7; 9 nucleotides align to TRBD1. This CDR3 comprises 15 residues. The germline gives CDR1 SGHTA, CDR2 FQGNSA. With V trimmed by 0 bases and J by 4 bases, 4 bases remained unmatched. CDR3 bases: TGTGCCAGCAGCTTAGCGTCGGGACAGGGTTACGAGCAGTACTTC. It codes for CASSLASGQGYEQYF.

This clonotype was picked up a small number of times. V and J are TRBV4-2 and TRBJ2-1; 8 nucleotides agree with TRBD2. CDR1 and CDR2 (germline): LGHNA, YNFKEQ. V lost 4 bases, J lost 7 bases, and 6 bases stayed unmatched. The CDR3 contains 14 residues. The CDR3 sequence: CASSLTSVRNEQFF. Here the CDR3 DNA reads TGTGCCAGCAGCCTGACTAGCGTAAGGAATGAGCAGTTCTTC.

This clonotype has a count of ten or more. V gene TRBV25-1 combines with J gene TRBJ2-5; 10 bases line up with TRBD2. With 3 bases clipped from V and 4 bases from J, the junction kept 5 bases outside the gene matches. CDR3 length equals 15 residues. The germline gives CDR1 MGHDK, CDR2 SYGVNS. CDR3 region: CASSEGLAGVETQYF. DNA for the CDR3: TGTGCCAGCAGTGAGGGGCTAGCGGGGGTAGAGACCCAGTACTTC.

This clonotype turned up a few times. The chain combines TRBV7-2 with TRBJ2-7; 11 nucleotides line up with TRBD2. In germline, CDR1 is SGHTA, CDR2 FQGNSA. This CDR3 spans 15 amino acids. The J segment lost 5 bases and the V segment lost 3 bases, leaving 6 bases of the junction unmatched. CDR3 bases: TGTGCCAGCAGCTTCTTTAGCGGGGGGGCCGACGAGCAGTACTTC. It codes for CASSFFSGGADEQYF.

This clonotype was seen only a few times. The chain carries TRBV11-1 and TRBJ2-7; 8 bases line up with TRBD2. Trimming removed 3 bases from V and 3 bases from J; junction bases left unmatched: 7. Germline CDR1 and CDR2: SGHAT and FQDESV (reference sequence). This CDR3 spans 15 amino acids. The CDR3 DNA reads TGTGCCAGCAGCTTTTCCGGGACTAGTGTCTACGAGCAGTACTTC. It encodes CASSFSGTSVYEQYF.

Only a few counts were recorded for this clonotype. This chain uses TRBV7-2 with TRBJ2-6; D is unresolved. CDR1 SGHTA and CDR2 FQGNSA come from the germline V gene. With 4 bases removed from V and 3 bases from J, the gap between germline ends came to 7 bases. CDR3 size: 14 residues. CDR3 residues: CASSSQNGANVLTF. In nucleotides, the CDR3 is TGTGCCAGCAGCTCCCAGAATGGGGCCAACGTCCTGACTTTC.

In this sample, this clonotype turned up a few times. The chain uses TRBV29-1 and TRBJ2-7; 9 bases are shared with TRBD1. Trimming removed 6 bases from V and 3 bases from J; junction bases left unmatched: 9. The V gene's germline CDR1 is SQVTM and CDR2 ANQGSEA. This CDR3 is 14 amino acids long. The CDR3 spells CSVKKPGQGYEQYF. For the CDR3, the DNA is TGCAGCGTAAAGAAACCGGGACAGGGCTACGAGCAGTACTTC.

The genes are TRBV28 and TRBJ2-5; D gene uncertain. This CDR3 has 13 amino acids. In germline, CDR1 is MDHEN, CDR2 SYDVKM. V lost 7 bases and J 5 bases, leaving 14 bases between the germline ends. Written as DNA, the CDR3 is TGTGCCAGCACCCCGGCCTCGCAGGAGACCCAGTACTTC. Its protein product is CASTPASQETQYF.

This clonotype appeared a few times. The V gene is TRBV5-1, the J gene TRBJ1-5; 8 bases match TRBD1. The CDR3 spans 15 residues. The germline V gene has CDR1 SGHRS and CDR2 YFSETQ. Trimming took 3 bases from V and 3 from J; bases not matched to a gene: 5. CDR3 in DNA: TGCGCCAGCAGCTCATCGACAGGGGACAATCAGCCCCAGCATTTT. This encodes CASSSSTGDNQPQHF. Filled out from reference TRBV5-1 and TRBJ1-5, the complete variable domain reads KAGVTQTPRYLIKTRGQQVTLSCSPISGHRSVSWYQQTPGQGLQFLFEYFSETQRNKGNFPGRFSGRQFSNSRSEMNVSTLELGDSALYLCASSSSTGDNQPQHFGDGTRLSIL.

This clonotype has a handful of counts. CDR3 residues: CASSFKDSSYYEQYF. The CDR3 DNA sequence: TGTGCCAGCAGTTTTAAAGACAGCTCCTACTACGAGCAGTACTTC. The chain combines TRBV27 with TRBJ2-7, with TRBD1 as a possible D gene (5 bases). Trimming cost V 3 bases and J 3 bases, with 15 bases left between them. From germline, CDR1 is MNHEY and CDR2 SMNVEV (reference sequence). The CDR3 covers 15 residues.

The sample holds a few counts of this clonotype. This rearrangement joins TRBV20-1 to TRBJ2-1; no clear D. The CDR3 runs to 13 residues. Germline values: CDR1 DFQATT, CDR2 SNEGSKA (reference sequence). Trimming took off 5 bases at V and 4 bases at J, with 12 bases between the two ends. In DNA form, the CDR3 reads TGCAGTGCTCGTCGGACGGCTTACAATGAGCAGTTCTTC. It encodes CSARRTAYNEQFF.